There are many counts of the clone carrying this T cell receptor beta chain. The data belong to a study of Graves' ophthalmopathy and Graves' hyperthyroidism. Amplification of the TCR beta CDR3 regions used RNA transcripts (as template). Amplification began with first-round RT-PCR using HTBI primers, then second-round multiplex PCR was performed. TCRdb independently ran MiXCR on the multiplex PCR reads; one entry per CDR3 protein. The data hold a few hundred thousand distinct CDR3 sequences, with 15% to 20% observed a single time. Looked up from germline, CDR1 is MDHEN and CDR2 is SYDVKM. This CDR3 has 16 amino acids. The V segment lost 5 bases and the J segment 5 bases; nucleotides outside the gene matches: 14.

The origin of this receptor is an adult man with Graves' ophthalmopathy. Sequenced input: peripheral blood. J is TRBJ2-7 and V is TRBV28, with 8 bases that match TRBD1. CDR3 loop: CASSLIGQGRDHEQYF. The CDR3 DNA sequence: TGTGCCAGCAGTCTCATCGGACAGGGCAGAGACCACGAGCAGTACTTC.